The clone carrying this T cell receptor (beta chain) showed up just a few times. The antigen is not known. V shed 2 bases and J shed 2 bases, with 7 bases lying between them. Germline CDR1 ENHRY, CDR2 SYGVKD. There are 14 residues in the CDR3. There were TCR beta CDR3 regions amplified from RNA transcripts. First-round RT-PCR targeting the TCR CDR3 was performed with the HTBI primer set. TCRdb redid the calling of the multiplex PCR reads with MiXCR, one entry per CDR3 protein. This repertoire shows 550,000 to 850,000 distinct CDR3 sequences, roughly a sixth found once; its top ten account for 16%. These data originate in a study of T cells in Graves' hyperthyroidism and ophthalmopathy. Findings and caveats of the study: Ophthalmopathy prediction by the model preceded onset by a median about 6 months. In blood, most of the thyroid clonotypes expanded above 0.001 were also present.

The chain joins TRBV10-3 to TRBJ1-3; D remains ambiguous. Sample: blood. The TCR originated in a woman aged 45-59 years with Graves' hyperthyroidism that later progressed to Graves' ophthalmopathy. The CDR3 nucleotides read TGTGCCATCAGTGAGCCTTTCCCTGGAAACACCATATATTTT. This codes for CAISEPFPGNTIYF.